These 14 T cell receptor beta chains share one sample of origin, sequenced in a study of blood T cell repertoires in COVID-19. TCRdb's table, derived via immunoSEQ multiplex PCR, lists solely in-frame clones and lacks some. The sample consists of roughly 380,000 clones, around 84% of them appearing once. Material: peripheral blood. Every receptor here comes from a woman aged 18-29 years with acute or convalescent COVID-19.

A remark on this clone: In the same sample, other DNA sequences code for this CDR3. This rearrangement joins TRBV18 to TRBJ1-1, with a possible D match to TRBD1 (5 bases). CDR3 length equals 14 residues. Germline V CDR1 and CDR2: KGHSH, LQKENI. Trimming took 3 bases from V and 5 from J, leaving 13 bases between them. CDR3 loop: CASSPVGGGTEAFF. The CDR3, as DNA: TGTGCCAGCTCACCTGTCGGCGGGGGAACTGAAGCTTTCTTT.

The chain links TRBV11-2 to TRBJ1-1; D is ambiguous. There are 11 residues in the CDR3. V was cut by 10 bases and J by 4 bases, with 10 bases left in between. Per germline, CDR1 SGHAT and CDR2 FQNNGV. The CDR3 coding sequence is TGTGCCATCCCGAGAGGCACTGAAGCTTTCTTT. Amino acids: CAIPRGTEAFF.

The J gene is TRBJ2-1, the V gene TRBV24-1, with 9 bases matching TRBD1. The CDR3 is 16 residues long. CDR1 KGHDR and CDR2 SFDVKD come from the germline V gene. The CDR3 DNA follows: TGTGCGACGGGACAGGGTCCCTCCTCACTCTACAATGAGCAGTTCTTC. Translation gives CATGQGPSSLYNEQFF.

This chain links TRBV11-2 with TRBJ2-7; 7 positions agree with TRBD2. This CDR3 is 12 amino acids long. Germline values: CDR1 SGHAT, CDR2 FQNNGV. V lost 10 bases and J lost 1; bases outside the gene matches: 4. This CDR3 is CANAGASYEQYF. The CDR3 region has the DNA TGTGCCAACGCGGGAGCGTCCTACGAGCAGTACTTC.

This clone has only a few counts. The V and J genes are TRBV9 and TRBJ1-1; D is unresolved. The CDR3 extends over 15 amino acids. Germline CDR1 and CDR2: SGDLS and YYNGEE. The ends were cut back, 0 bases at V and 3 bases at J, with 12 bases in the middle. CDR3 DNA: TGTGCCAGCAGCGTAGAACCGGGTACCGACACTGAAGCTTTCTTT. As protein: CASSVEPGTDTEAFF.

This clone was recorded once. This chain joins TRBV5-1 and TRBJ1-2; D is undetermined. The V end lost 0 bases, the J end lost 3 bases, and 6 bases lay between the germline ends. This CDR3 comprises 13 residues. Germline CDR1 is SGHRS and CDR2 is YFSETQ. The CDR3 is CASSLDSYYGYTF. The CDR3 DNA is TGCGCCAGCAGCTTGGACAGCTACTATGGCTACACCTTC.

The rearrangement uses TRBV5-1 and TRBJ2-2; perhaps TRBD1 as D (6 bases). This CDR3 contains 15 residues. V dropped 3 bases and J dropped 5 bases, with 14 bases sitting between them. In germline, CDR1 is SGHRS, CDR2 YFSETQ. The CDR3 region is CASSWQNQGTGELFF. The CDR3 nucleotides are TGCGCCAGCAGCTGGCAAAACCAGGGGACCGGGGAGCTGTTTTTT.

This clone was seen a single time. The sample contains more than one DNA sequence encoding this CDR3. V is TRBV5-1 and J is TRBJ1-4; D may be TRBD1 (5 bases). The CDR3 is 15 residues long. With 5 bases removed from V and 0 bases from J, the gap between germline ends came to 11 bases. Germline assignment: CDR1 SGHRS and CDR2 YFSETQ. The CDR3 coding sequence is TGCGCCAGCAGTCCTGGGGGGGCAACTAATGAAAAACTGTTTTTT. Translating gives CASSPGGATNEKLFF. Drawing the rest from reference TRBV5-1 and TRBJ1-4, the complete variable domain is KAGVTQTPRYLIKTRGQQVTLSCSPISGHRSVSWYQQTPGQGLQFLFEYFSETQRNKGNFPGRFSGRQFSNSRSEMNVSTLELGDSALYLCASSPGGATNEKLFFGSGTQLSVL.

V is TRBV27 and J is TRBJ2-7; D not resolved. Trimming left V 0 bases short and J 4 bases short, with 10 bases between. Germline V gene data show CDR1 as MNHEY and CDR2 as SMNVEV (reference sequence). This CDR3 comprises 14 residues. The CDR3 coding sequence is TGTGCCAGCAGTTTATCGGCGGTTCCATACGAGCAGTACTTC. Protein product: CASSLSAVPYEQYF.

This chain joins TRBV18 and TRBJ1-2; D is possibly TRBD1 (6 bases). V lost 4 bases and J lost 7, with 22 bases in between. The CDR3 length is 16 residues. CDR1 and CDR2 from the germline V gene are KGHSH and LQKENI. This CDR3 is CASSQAAGTPLAGYTF. CDR3 DNA sequence: TGTGCCAGCTCACAGGCCGCCGGGACACCTCTCGCTGGCTACACCTTC.

This sequence joins TRBV19 and TRBJ1-4, with D hard to call. The germline gives CDR1 LNHDA, CDR2 SQIVND (reference sequence). This CDR3 contains 11 residues. Trimming took 8 bases from V and 8 from J, leaving 9 bases between them. CDR3 sequence: CASATGEKLFF. The CDR3 region has the DNA TGTGCCAGTGCGACGGGGGAAAAACTGTTTTTT. Full variable domain (remainder filled in from reference TRBV19 and TRBJ1-4): DGGITQSPKYLFRKEGQNVTLSCEQNLNHDAMYWYRQDPGQGLRLIYYSQIVNDFQKGDIAEGYSVSREKKESFPLTVTSAQKNPTAFYLCASATGEKLFFGSGTQLSVL.

This chain connects TRBV5-5 to TRBJ1-1; 9 nucleotides align to TRBD1. The CDR3 length is 14 residues. V shed 5 bases and J 4 bases; nucleotides not matched to a gene: 6. The germline gives CDR1 SGHKS, CDR2 YYEKEE (reference sequence). As DNA, the CDR3 is TGTGCCAGCAGTTTGAAGACAGGGGGCACTGAAGCTTTCTTT. As protein: CASSLKTGGTEAFF.

This sequence joins TRBV5-8 and TRBJ1-1, with 8 bases lining up with TRBD1. This CDR3 contains 14 residues. The germline CDR1 and CDR2 sequences are SGHTS and YDEGEE. The V gene end was trimmed by 4 bases and the J gene end by 6 bases; junction bases not matched to a gene: 8. This chain's CDR3 is CASSHQTGVAEAFF. CDR3 bases: TGTGCCAGCAGCCACCAGACAGGGGTGGCTGAAGCTTTCTTT. Filled out from reference TRBV5-8 and TRBJ1-1, the complete variable domain reads EAGVTQSPTHLIKTRGQQATLRCSPISGHTSVYWYQQALGLGLQFLLWYDEGEERNRGNFPPRFSGRQFPNYSSELNVNALELEDSALYLCASSHQTGVAEAFFGQGTRLTVV.

This chain links TRBV5-5 with TRBJ2-1; TRBD1 might be the D (5 bases). CDR3 length: 13 residues. V was cut by 0 bases and J by 9 bases, with 10 bases left in between. Germline assignment: CDR1 SGHKS and CDR2 YYEKEE (reference sequence). The CDR3 is CASSLERGIEQFF. The CDR3 nucleotides read TGTGCCAGCAGCTTGGAAAGGGGAATTGAGCAGTTCTTC.